This T cell receptor beta chain was observed in a study of T cell responses to AZD1222 COVID-19 vaccine. TCRdb keeps only in-frame clones here, not all; method: immunoSEQ multiplex PCR. This table holds some 160,000 clones, 85% to 95% found once. The J segment lost 5 bases and the V segment lost 5 bases, leaving 6 bases of the junction unmatched. The CDR3 has 13 amino acids. Per the germline V gene, CDR1 is SNHLY and CDR2 is FYNNEI. The specimen comprised peripheral blood, sampled on day 0 of AZD1222 vaccination. The TCR sequence derives from an adult in good health. The chain employs TRBV2 and TRBJ2-7; TRBD1 matches 7 bases. CDR3 bases: TGTGCCAGCAGTACAGGGGAAACGAACGAGCAGTACTTC. It codes for CASSTGETNEQYF. The variable domain in full, with the rest retrieved from reference TRBV2 and TRBJ2-7, is EPEVTQTPSHQVTQMGQEVILRCVPISNHLYFYWYRQILGQKVEFLVSFYNNEISEKSEIFDDQFSVERPDGSNFTLKIRSTKLEDSAMYFCASSTGETNEQYFGPGTRLTVT.